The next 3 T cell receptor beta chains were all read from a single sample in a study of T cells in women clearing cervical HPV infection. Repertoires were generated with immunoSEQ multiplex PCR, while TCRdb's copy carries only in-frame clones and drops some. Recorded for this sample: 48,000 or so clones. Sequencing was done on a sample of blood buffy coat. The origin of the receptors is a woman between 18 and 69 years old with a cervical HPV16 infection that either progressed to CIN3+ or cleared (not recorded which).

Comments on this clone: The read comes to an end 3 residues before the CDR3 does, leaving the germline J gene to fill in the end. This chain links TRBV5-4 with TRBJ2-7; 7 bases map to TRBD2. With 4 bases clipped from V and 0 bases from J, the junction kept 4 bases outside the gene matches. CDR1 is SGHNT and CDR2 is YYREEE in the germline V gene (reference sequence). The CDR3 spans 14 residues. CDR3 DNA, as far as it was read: TGTGCCAGCAGCCCAGGCGGGGGCTCCTACGAG. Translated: CASSPGGGSYE. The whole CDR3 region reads CASSPGGGSYEQYF.

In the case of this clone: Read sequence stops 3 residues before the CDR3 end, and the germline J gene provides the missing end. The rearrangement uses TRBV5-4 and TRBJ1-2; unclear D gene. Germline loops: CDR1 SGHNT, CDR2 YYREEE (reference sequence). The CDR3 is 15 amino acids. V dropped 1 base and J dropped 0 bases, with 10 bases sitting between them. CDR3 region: CASSLFGVPNYGYTF. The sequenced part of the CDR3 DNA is TGTGCCAGCAGCTTGTTCGGTGTACCTAACTATGGC. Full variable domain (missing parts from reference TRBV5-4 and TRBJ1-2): ETGVTQSPTHLIKTRGQQVTLRCSSQSGHNTVSWYQQALGQGPQFIFQYYREEENGRGNFPPRFSGLQFPNYSSELNVNALELDDSALYLCASSLFGVPNYGYTFGSGTRLTVV.

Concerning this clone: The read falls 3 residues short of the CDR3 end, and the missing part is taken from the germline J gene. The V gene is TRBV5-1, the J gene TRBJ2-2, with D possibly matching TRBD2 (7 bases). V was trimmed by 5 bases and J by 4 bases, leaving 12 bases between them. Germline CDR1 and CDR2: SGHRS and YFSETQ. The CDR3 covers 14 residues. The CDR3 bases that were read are TGCGCCAGCAGATCGGCGGGGGCCACCGGGGAG. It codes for CASRSAGATGE. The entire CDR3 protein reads CASRSAGATGELFF.